The 3 T cell receptor beta chains presented below share a single source sample, sequenced in a study of T cells in Graves' hyperthyroidism and ophthalmopathy. The CDR3 regions of TCR beta were amplified from RNA transcripts. Using the HTBI primer set, a first-round RT-PCR was run on the TCR CDR3. TCRdb used MiXCR to reprocess the multiplex PCR reads, holding one entry per CDR3 protein. The table records some 300,000 distinct CDR3 sequences, approximately 18% of them present only once. Sequencing used blood. The receptors derive from a man aged 50-59 years with Graves' ophthalmopathy.

Ten or more counts support this clonotype. V and J are TRBV11-2 and TRBJ2-7; 7 positions match TRBD1. V was clipped by 10 bases and J by 3 bases; unmatched bases: 9. In germline, CDR1 is SGHAT, CDR2 FQNNGV. The CDR3 covers 13 residues. The CDR3, as DNA: TGTGCCACCCGGGTCGGGACAGTCTACGAGCAGTACTTC. This codes for CATRVGTVYEQYF.

The chain joins TRBV24-1 to TRBJ2-1; D unresolved. Germline CDR1 and CDR2: KGHDR and SFDVKD. The CDR3 is 15 residues long. V was cut by 5 bases and J by 4 bases, with 14 bases left in between. In DNA form, the CDR3 reads TGTGCCACCAGTGTCCTTACTTCTGGGTACAATGAGCAGTTCTTC. Translation: CATSVLTSGYNEQFF.

There are a few counts of this clonotype. This chain connects TRBV5-6 to TRBJ1-2; D might be TRBD1 (6 bases). Trimming stripped 1 base from V and 7 bases from J, with 11 bases between. Germline V gene lookup returns CDR1 SGHDT and CDR2 YYEEEE. CDR3 size: 13 residues. CDR3 in amino acids: CASSLTRGGGYTF. The DNA of the CDR3 is TGTGCCAGCAGCTTGACCAGGGGTGGTGGCTACACCTTC.